The following is a T cell receptor beta chain sequence with its context. What it binds is not known. Samples came from axillary lymph nodes draining the breast cancer. This specimen comes from a study of breast tumors, draining lymph nodes, adjacent tissues. General observations from the study: That most tumor T cells come from lymph nodes remained unproven. The data were judged consistent with most tumor T cells coming from lymph node and expanding in tumor.

Trimming stripped 7 bases from V and 3 bases from J, with 15 bases between. Germline V gene data show CDR1 as DFQATT and CDR2 as SNEGSKA (reference sequence). CDR3 size: 13 residues. TCRdb processed the multiplex PCR reads anew with MiXCR; each CDR3 protein has one entry. The sample gives 150,000 to 200,000 distinct CDR3 sequences, approximately 33% of which show up once; around 4.1% is in the top ten. The sample taken for sequencing was axillary lymph node tissue. The clonotype comes from a female donor with breast cancer. Some clones in this sample may be carry-over from other donors' samples. V gene TRBV20-1 combines with J gene TRBJ1-1; D perhaps matches TRBD1 (5 bases). In nucleotides, the CDR3 is TGCAGTGTGAATGAGGCAGGGTACACTGAAGCTTTCTTT. The encoded protein is CSVNEAGYTEAFF.